Detailed here is one TCR beta chain. The antigen is unknown. The CDR3 contains 16 residues. Looked up from germline, CDR1 is MGHRA and CDR2 is YSYEKL. Trimming removed 1 base from V and 5 bases from J; junction bases left unmatched: 9. Repertoires were generated with immunoSEQ multiplex PCR, while TCRdb's copy carries only in-frame clones and drops some. Of some 2,000,000 clones listed, about 95% were seen once; the top ten hold 0.9% to 1.4%. CD45RO negativity and positive selection for CCR7 defined naive CD8 cells, a population that excluded terminally differentiated effector memory CD45RA+ cells. This entry belongs to a study of shared clonotypes between healthy human individuals. General study points: It was anticipated that sequencing depth would influence how many clonotypes donors shared. The sharing of 5% to 6.5% of naive CD4 clonotypes was seen across a handful of donors.

This chain joins TRBV4-1 and TRBJ2-5; TRBD1 agrees at 8 bases. The sequence was obtained from a man between 18 and 29 years old in good health. Input material: naive CD8+ T cells sorted from blood. This CDR3 reads CASSQAGTGGPETQYF. DNA of the CDR3: TGCGCCAGCAGCCAAGCGGGAACAGGGGGTCCCGAGACCCAGTACTTC.